This T cell receptor (beta chain) came from a study of cytomegalovirus exposure and HLA in healthy donors. From the approximately 110-subject validation cohort, which was separate from the approximately 700-subject first cohort, the donors were drawn. The study's findings and limits: In the approximately 120 validation repertoires, a later analysis found that first-cohort TCR clusters tended to co-occur. The investigators catalogued 164 TCR beta chains as cytomegalovirus-associated. Accounts indicate the classifier identified cytomegalovirus status with strong specificity and sensitivity.

Libraries were prepared by immunoSEQ multiplex PCR; TCRdb keeps only in-frame clonotypes and omits some of them. The repertoire holds approximately 210,000 clones, with more than 75% as singletons. About this clone itself: Its antigen is not identified.

This CDR3 has 14 amino acids. J gave up 6 bases and V 6 bases, and 8 bases lay outside the gene matches. Germline V gene data show CDR1 as MNHEY and CDR2 as SMNVEV (reference sequence). This chain joins TRBV27 and TRBJ2-7; 10 nucleotides match TRBD2. The clonotype was recovered from a woman aged 18 to 35 in good health and CMV-seronegative. Source material: PBMCs. This chain's CDR3 is CASRVAGGHPEQYF. DNA for the CDR3: TGTGCCAGCAGGGTAGCGGGGGGCCATCCCGAGCAGTACTTC.